Below are 27 T cell receptor beta chains sequenced from a single sample in a study of T cells in Graves' hyperthyroidism and ophthalmopathy. The TCR beta CDR3 regions underwent amplification using RNA transcripts as the source. A set of HTBI primers served as the primers for a first-round RT-PCR of the TCR CDR3. TCRdb redid the calling of the multiplex PCR reads with MiXCR, one entry per CDR3 protein. The sample has some 490,000 distinct CDR3 sequences, 22% seen once. Specimen: blood. Every receptor here comes from a woman between 70 and 85 years old with Graves' ophthalmopathy.

This clonotype has ten or more counts. The genes are TRBV27 and TRBJ1-2, with a weak D call TRBD1 (5 bases). The germline gives CDR1 MNHEY, CDR2 SMNVEV (reference sequence). The V and J ends lost 1 base and 3 bases respectively, with 9 bases between them. This CDR3 region has 14 residues. The CDR3 spells CASSLFVGDYGYTF. CDR3 nucleotides: TGTGCCAGCAGTTTATTCGTGGGGGACTATGGCTACACCTTC.

This chain connects TRBV7-8 to TRBJ2-7, with 7 bases matching TRBD1. The CDR3 has 16 amino acids. Germline V gives CDR1 SGHVS, CDR2 FQNEAQ. V trimming: 5 bases; J trimming: 6 bases; junction bases outside the gene matches: 16. The CDR3: CASSPYPRQGLGEQYF. DNA for the CDR3: TGTGCCAGCAGCCCTTATCCGAGACAGGGTTTGGGCGAGCAGTACTTC.

The sample holds a few counts of this clonotype. J is TRBJ2-7 and V is TRBV28; D gene uncertain. The germline V and J ends were trimmed by 1 base and 7 bases, with 14 bases remaining between them. Per germline, CDR1 MDHEN and CDR2 SYDVKM. The length of the CDR3 is 14 residues. The CDR3 region is CASSLYAAGAEQYF. The CDR3 bases are TGTGCCAGCAGTTTATATGCAGCAGGCGCAGAGCAGTACTTC.

J is TRBJ2-7 and V is TRBV7-9; TRBD1 agrees at 7 bases. From germline, CDR1 is SEHNR and CDR2 FQNEAQ (reference sequence). V gave up 3 bases and J gave up 5 bases; unmatched junction bases: 4. The CDR3 extends over 13 amino acids. CDR3 DNA sequence: TGTGCCAGCAGCTTGGGGGACAGCAACGAGCAGTACTTC. Translation: CASSLGDSNEQYF.

Ten or more counts support this clonotype. V usage is TRBV24-1 and J usage is TRBJ2-1, with D tentatively TRBD2 (5 bases). CDR3 length: 13 amino acids. The ends were cut back, 3 bases at V and 6 bases at J, with 8 bases in the middle. CDR1 KGHDR and CDR2 SFDVKD come from the germline V gene. CDR3 nucleotide sequence: TGTGCCACCAGTGATGACTACGCCAATGAGCAGTTCTTC. Amino acids: CATSDDYANEQFF.

This chain uses TRBV12-3 or TRBV12-4 with TRBJ2-5; D is possibly TRBD2 (7 bases). The CDR3 runs 14 residues. The germline V and J ends were trimmed by 2 bases and 4 bases, with 11 bases remaining between them. The CDR3 bases are TGTGCCAGCAGTTTATTCCGGGGGGCAGAGACCCAGTACTTC. This sequence encodes CASSLFRGAETQYF.

In its sample, this clonotype was seen a few times. V and J are TRBV3-1 and TRBJ1-1; perhaps TRBD1 as D (5 bases). Trimming removed 3 bases at V and 0 bases at J, with 14 bases between. CDR3 length: 16 residues. Germline V gene data show CDR1 as LGHDT and CDR2 as YNNKEL (reference sequence). CDR3 coding DNA: TGTGCCAGCAGCCACGGGGCGGACCCCATGAACACTGAAGCTTTCTTT. Translated, it gives CASSHGADPMNTEAFF.

The DNA of the CDR3 is TGTGCCAGCAGCTTGGCCCGGACACCGGTCTCTGAAGCTTTCTTT. Protein sequence: CASSLARTPVSEAFF. This sequence joins TRBV5-5 and TRBJ1-1; a possible D gene is TRBD1 (5 bases). The CDR3 contains 15 residues. The germline gives CDR1 SGHKS, CDR2 YYEKEE (reference sequence). Trimming pared 0 bases from V and 6 bases from J, leaving 15 bases between.

This clonotype has just a few counts. This chain connects TRBV6-1 to TRBJ2-5, with D perhaps assigned TRBD1 or TRBD2 (5 bases each). Germline CDR1 reads MNHNS; CDR2 reads SASEGT. The CDR3 is 15 residues long. Trimming removed 2 bases at V and 1 base at J, with 11 bases between. In DNA, the CDR3 is TGTGCCAGCAGTGAAATAGGGACGGCCCAAGAGACCCAGTACTTC. Translating it yields CASSEIGTAQETQYF.

This clonotype was recorded many times. The genes are TRBV28 and TRBJ2-3; 9 bases agree with TRBD1. This CDR3 region has 12 residues. V lost 3 bases, J lost 11 bases, and 3 bases stayed unmatched. Germline V gene sequence: CDR1 MDHEN, CDR2 SYDVKM. The CDR3, as DNA: TGTGCCAGCAGTTTCACGGGACAGGGGCAGTATTTT. Translation gives CASSFTGQGQYF.

V is TRBV7-2 and J is TRBJ2-7, with 7 bases identical to TRBD2. Germline V gene data show CDR1 as SGHTA and CDR2 as FQGNSA. Trimming took 6 bases from V and 0 from J; bases not matched to a gene: 11. The CDR3 is 16 residues long. The CDR3 region has the DNA TGTGCCAGCAGTCAAGGGGTAGCGGGCCTCTCCTACGAGCAGTACTTC. It encodes CASSQGVAGLSYEQYF.

The gene calls are TRBV20-1 and TRBJ1-6; D is perhaps TRBD1 (6 bases). Per germline, CDR1 DFQATT and CDR2 SNEGSKA (reference sequence). There are 14 residues in the CDR3. Trimming removed 3 bases from V and 5 bases from J, with 11 bases in between. CDR3 sequence (DNA): TGCAGTGCTAGGTCGGACAGCCATAATTCACCCCTCCACTTT. As protein: CSARSDSHNSPLHF.

V and J are TRBV11-2 and TRBJ2-2; D may correspond to TRBD1 or TRBD2 (5 bases each). This CDR3 spans 20 amino acids. Deletions cut 2 bases from V and 2 bases from J, with 24 bases between. Per germline, CDR1 SGHAT and CDR2 FQNNGV. This chain's CDR3 is CASSLTGRQANNLNTGELFF. The CDR3 bases are TGTGCCAGCAGCTTAACGGGACGCCAAGCCAACAATTTAAACACCGGGGAGCTGTTTTTT.

This clonotype occurred a few times. V usage is TRBV7-6 and J usage is TRBJ2-1; no firm D call. Germline CDR1 reads SGHVS; CDR2 reads FNYEAQ. This CDR3 comprises 13 residues. Deletions cut 5 bases from V and 4 bases from J, with 9 bases between. This CDR3 reads CASSNLRYNEQFF. In DNA, the CDR3 is TGTGCCAGCAGCAACCTTAGGTACAATGAGCAGTTCTTC.

This clonotype was observed a handful of times. The chain carries TRBV20-1 and TRBJ2-7; the match to TRBD2 covers 7 bases. There are 17 residues in the CDR3. The germline V gene encodes CDR1 DFQATT and CDR2 SNEGSKA (reference sequence). V was clipped by 3 bases and J by 0 bases; unmatched bases: 14. The CDR3 loop reads CSARGGWATSSSYEQYF. The CDR3 nucleotides read TGCAGTGCTAGGGGGGGGTGGGCTACCTCGAGCTCCTACGAGCAGTACTTC.

In its sample, this clonotype was seen many times. The V and J genes are TRBV6-2 or TRBV6-3 and TRBJ1-2; tentatively, D is TRBD1 (6 bases). Trimming took off 6 bases at V and 8 bases at J, with 16 bases between the two ends. This CDR3 comprises 13 residues. From germline, CDR1 is MNHEY and CDR2 SVGEGT. CDR3 nucleotides: TGTGCCAGCAGGTGGACAGAGGGTTTGGGCTACACCTTC. This translates into CASRWTEGLGYTF.

This clonotype was detected only a few times. The rearrangement uses TRBV6-2 or TRBV6-3 and TRBJ2-7; no clear D gene. Trimming took off 5 bases at V and 2 bases at J, with 7 bases between the two ends. In germline, CDR1 is MNHEY, CDR2 SVGEGT. The CDR3 has 12 residues. The CDR3 loop reads CASSLNAYEQYF. The CDR3 DNA sequence: TGTGCCAGCAGTCTGAATGCCTACGAGCAGTACTTC.

There are many counts of this clonotype. This chain joins TRBV12-3 or TRBV12-4 and TRBJ2-5; no reliable D call. V lost 6 bases, J lost 5 bases, and 7 bases lay in between. CDR3 length equals 11 residues. DNA of the CDR3: TGTGCCAGCAGCTTAAGGGAGACCCAGTACTTC. Amino acid sequence: CASSLRETQYF.

The J gene is TRBJ2-2, the V gene TRBV7-2; possibly TRBD1 for D (5 bases). The CDR3 consists of 13 residues. Germline V gene lookup returns CDR1 SGHTA and CDR2 FQGNSA. The V end was cut by 2 bases, the J end by 6 bases, with 7 bases between. The CDR3 nucleotides are TGTGCCAGCAGCTTAAGGGGTCCCGGGGAGCTGTTTTTT. Protein: CASSLRGPGELFF.

The CDR3 sequence is CASASWGGGGNGELFF. The DNA for the CDR3 is TGTGCCAGCGCAAGTTGGGGGGGGGGCGGTAACGGGGAGCTGTTTTTT. This chain links TRBV12-3 or TRBV12-4 with TRBJ2-2; TRBD2 is a possible D gene (7 bases). With 8 bases removed from V and 7 bases from J, the gap between germline ends came to 23 bases. This CDR3 has 16 residues.

This clonotype was found many times. This chain uses TRBV28 with TRBJ2-1; TRBD2 agrees at 9 bases. J was trimmed by 7 bases and V by 2 bases; bases with no gene match: 6. Germline V gene lookup returns CDR1 MDHEN and CDR2 SYDVKM. The CDR3 is 15 amino acids. This CDR3 reads CASSLLAGTGNEQFF. As DNA, the CDR3 is TGTGCCAGCAGTTTACTAGCGGGAACTGGAAATGAGCAGTTCTTC.

This clonotype was counted many times. This chain joins TRBV6-5 and TRBJ1-1; no firm D call. V was shortened by 4 bases and J by 1 base, with 10 bases between the two germline ends. This CDR3 comprises 14 residues. Germline CDR1 reads MNHEY; CDR2 reads SVGAGI. The CDR3 DNA follows: TGTGCCAGCAGTTCGCTCCGGGGGAACACTGAAGCTTTCTTT. Translation gives CASSSLRGNTEAFF.

The chain uses TRBV19 and TRBJ2-5, with 13 bases fitting TRBD2. V was pared by 6 bases and J by 3 bases, with 7 bases of the junction left unmatched. CDR1 and CDR2 (germline): LNHDA, SQIVND (reference sequence). The CDR3 extends over 16 amino acids. The CDR3 spells CASSWRTSGREETQYF. The CDR3 DNA is TGTGCCAGTAGCTGGAGGACTAGCGGGAGAGAAGAGACCCAGTACTTC.

This clonotype was observed at least ten times. This chain links TRBV9 with TRBJ2-3; D unresolved. V lost 3 bases, J lost 6 bases, and 11 bases lay in between. Per germline, CDR1 SGDLS and CDR2 YYNGEE. This CDR3 contains 13 residues. The CDR3 spells CASSAQPQDTQYF. The DNA of the CDR3 is TGTGCCAGCAGCGCCCAGCCTCAGGATACGCAGTATTTT. Complete variable domain (other parts from reference TRBV9 and TRBJ2-3): DSGVTQTPKHLITATGQRVTLRCSPRSGDLSVYWYQQSLDQGLQFLIQYYNGEERAKGNILERFSAQQFPDLHSELNLSSLELGDSALYFCASSAQPQDTQYFGPGTRLTVL.

V and J are TRBV18 and TRBJ1-1; D remains unclear. CDR1 is KGHSH, CDR2 LQKENI, per germline. With 0 bases removed from V and 0 bases from J, the gap between germline ends came to 11 bases. This CDR3 has 16 amino acids. The CDR3 DNA is TGTGCCAGCTCACCACCTAATAGGGCCCTGAACACTGAAGCTTTCTTT. Its translation is CASSPPNRALNTEAFF.

The table lists this clonotype with many counts. This sequence joins TRBV7-2 and TRBJ1-1; D unclear. This CDR3 has 14 amino acids. Germline V gene lookup returns CDR1 SGHTA and CDR2 FQGNSA. V gave up 1 base and J gave up 0 bases, with 6 bases separating them. The CDR3: CASSLVPLNTEAFF. The CDR3 DNA reads TGTGCCAGCAGCTTAGTCCCTCTGAACACTGAAGCTTTCTTT.

The genes are TRBV4-3 and TRBJ2-4; D remains ambiguous. Per the germline V gene, CDR1 is LGHNA and CDR2 is YSLEER. Trimming left V 2 bases short and J 11 bases short, with 13 bases between. This CDR3 has 13 residues. Here the CDR3 DNA reads TGCGCCAGCAGCCAATATCTAGAGGCTCTTCAGTACTTC. This encodes CASSQYLEALQYF.